The clone carrying this TCR beta chain was observed once. The data stem from a study of blood T cell repertoires in COVID-19. Study summary: From T cells, B-cell-depleted T cells, or PBMCs came the material, which was cDNA or gDNA.

In germline, CDR1 is GTSNPN, CDR2 SVGIG (reference sequence). J gave up 10 bases and V 2 bases, and 9 bases lay outside the gene matches. The CDR3 has 15 residues. The repertoire was sequenced with immunoSEQ multiplex PCR; TCRdb's copy has only in-frame clones and lacks some. Of about 45,000 clones listed, about 80% are singletons. The chain carries TRBV30 and TRBJ2-1; 12 nucleotides align to TRBD2. The source is a human donor in a cohort sampled during active COVID-19. The sequenced sample was peripheral blood. The chain's CDR3 is CAWSISSGRAQEQFF. The CDR3 DNA reads as TGTGCCTGGAGTATTTCTAGCGGGAGGGCCCAAGAGCAGTTCTTC.